The 23 T cell receptor beta chains presented below share a single source sample, sequenced in a study of shared clonotypes between healthy human individuals. Profiling relied on immunoSEQ multiplex PCR, and the TCRdb table lists in-frame clones only, not all of them. The data contain millions of clones, approximately 94% of them singletons. The source material was naive CD4+ T cells sorted from blood. Subset here: CD45RA+ positively selected. All receptors come from a young man in good health.

This clone was observed once. V gene TRBV7-3 combines with J gene TRBJ2-1; TRBD2 matches 14 bases. CDR3 length: 14 amino acids. Per the germline V gene, CDR1 is SGHTA and CDR2 is FQGTGA. The V and J ends lost 3 bases and 9 bases, in that order; junction bases with no gene match: 1. The CDR3 loop is CASSLTSGGAEQFF. DNA for the CDR3: TGTGCCAGCAGCTTGACTAGCGGGGGGGCTGAGCAGTTCTTC.

With respect to this clone: This sample also contains other DNA sequences that code for the same CDR3. The chain combines TRBV2 with TRBJ2-7; 10 bases match TRBD1. The CDR3 has 13 residues. Germline V gene sequence: CDR1 SNHLY, CDR2 FYNNEI. The V gene end was trimmed by 9 bases and the J gene end by 0 bases; junction bases not matched to a gene: 2. CDR3 loop: CARGQGSSYEQYF. DNA of the CDR3: TGTGCCAGGGGACAGGGGAGCTCCTACGAGCAGTACTTC.

V is TRBV10-3 and J is TRBJ2-2, with D possibly being TRBD1 or TRBD2 (5 bases each). CDR1 and CDR2 (germline): ENHRY, SYGVKD. The length of the CDR3 is 13 residues. The V and J ends lost 9 bases and 5 bases respectively, with 13 bases between them. The CDR3 region is CAMGVWATGELFF. CDR3 nucleotide sequence: TGTGCCATGGGGGTATGGGCAACCGGGGAGCTGTTTTTT.

This sequence joins TRBV4-1 and TRBJ1-3; D unclear. The CDR3 covers 17 residues. Trimming left V 2 bases short and J 2 bases short, with 16 bases between. The germline V gene has CDR1 MGHRA and CDR2 YSYEKL. CDR3 bases: TGCGCCAGCAGCCAAACGGGCATGGTGAGCGCTGGAAACACCATATATTTT. Amino acid sequence: CASSQTGMVSAGNTIYF.

The V gene is TRBV19, the J gene TRBJ2-3; possibly TRBD1 or TRBD2 for D (5 bases each). Trimming pared 5 bases from V and 2 bases from J, leaving 17 bases between. The CDR3 sequence is 16 residues long. Germline values: CDR1 LNHDA, CDR2 SQIVND (reference sequence). DNA for the CDR3: TGTGCCAGTAGTTTCCTCCGGGACCTAACCACAGATACGCAGTATTTT. Encoded protein: CASSFLRDLTTDTQYF.

This chain links TRBV7-2 with TRBJ2-3, with TRBD1 identical over 9 bases. J lost 3 bases, V lost 4 bases, and 11 bases had no gene match. The CDR3 covers 17 residues. Germline assignment: CDR1 SGHTA and CDR2 FQGNSA. The CDR3 reads CASSSNRGTGKTDTQYF. Written as DNA, the CDR3 is TGTGCCAGCAGCTCCAATCGCGGGACAGGGAAGACAGATACGCAGTATTTT.

The chain carries TRBV4-1 and TRBJ1-5; D perhaps matches TRBD1 (5 bases). The CDR3 contains 17 residues. The germline V gene encodes CDR1 MGHRA and CDR2 YSYEKL. V lost 5 bases and J 4 bases, leaving 21 bases between the germline ends. The CDR3 here is CASSTGGRGPLNQPQHF. The CDR3 nucleotides are TGCGCCAGCAGCACCGGCGGCCGGGGCCCTCTAAATCAGCCCCAGCATTTT.

The V call is TRBV10-3, the J call TRBJ1-6; D is unresolved. Trimming pared 8 bases from V and 10 bases from J, leaving 15 bases between. CDR1 and CDR2 from the germline V gene are ENHRY and SYGVKD. The CDR3 has 13 residues. The CDR3 region is CAIRGRAESPLHF. In nucleotides, the CDR3 is TGTGCCATCCGGGGTAGAGCGGAATCACCCCTCCACTTT.

V is TRBV18 and J is TRBJ2-5; TRBD2 matches 11 bases. The V segment lost 2 bases and the J segment 3 bases; nucleotides outside the gene matches: 2. Germline V gene data show CDR1 as KGHSH and CDR2 as LQKENI. The CDR3 is 15 amino acids. This CDR3 is CASSPYSGGEETQYF. CDR3 nucleotide sequence: TGTGCCAGCTCACCATATAGCGGGGGGGAAGAGACCCAGTACTTC.

The chain couples TRBV5-1 to TRBJ1-2; TRBD1 agrees at 7 bases. V shed 4 bases, J shed 6 bases, and the junction held 6 bases outside the gene matches. Germline V lookup: CDR1 SGHRS, CDR2 YFSETQ. This CDR3 has 13 residues. The DNA of the CDR3 is TGCGCCAGCAGCCAGACAGGGAAAAATGGCTACACCTTC. Translation gives CASSQTGKNGYTF.

This sequence joins TRBV5-1 and TRBJ1-1; TRBD1 matches at 9 bases. This CDR3 is built from 12 residues. CDR1 is SGHRS and CDR2 is YFSETQ in the germline V gene. V trimming: 5 bases; J trimming: 6 bases; junction bases outside the gene matches: 2. The CDR3 coding sequence is TGCGCCAGCAGACAGGGGGCCGCTGAAGCTTTCTTT. Protein sequence: CASRQGAAEAFF.

The chain couples TRBV5-4 to TRBJ2-7, with D perhaps matching TRBD2 (6 bases). This CDR3 spans 14 amino acids. V lost 6 bases and J 1 base, leaving 14 bases between the germline ends. Germline V gene data show CDR1 as SGHNT and CDR2 as YYREEE (reference sequence). CDR3 sequence (DNA): TGTGCCAGCACCTTAGGGACTGATTCCTACGAGCAGTACTTC. This codes for CASTLGTDSYEQYF.

The chain combines TRBV27 with TRBJ1-2; the D is unclear. Trimming took off 2 bases at V and 2 bases at J, with 9 bases between the two ends. CDR3 length: 14 amino acids. The germline V gene encodes CDR1 MNHEY and CDR2 SMNVEV (reference sequence). The CDR3 sequence is CASSLGSGNYGYTF. The CDR3 region has the DNA TGTGCCAGCAGTTTAGGATCGGGCAACTATGGCTACACCTTC.

V is TRBV6-5 and J is TRBJ2-4, with D possibly TRBD1 on 6 matching bases. V lost 6 bases to trimming and J lost 1 base, with 13 bases between them. The CDR3 is 15 residues long. The V gene's germline CDR1 is MNHEY and CDR2 SVGAGI. The CDR3 nucleotides are TGTGCCAGCAGCCCCATAAGGGGGGCCAAAAACATTCAGTACTTC. Its protein product is CASSPIRGAKNIQYF.

V usage is TRBV4-1 and J usage is TRBJ1-6; D possibly corresponds to TRBD1 (6 bases). Germline V lookup: CDR1 MGHRA, CDR2 YSYEKL. This CDR3 comprises 14 residues. V was pared by 4 bases and J by 9 bases, with 13 bases between. The CDR3 here is CASSLDSWGSPLHF. CDR3 coding DNA: TGCGCCAGCAGCCTGGACAGCTGGGGTTCACCCCTCCACTTT.

The CDR3 loop reads CASSPNWGDTQYF. The CDR3 nucleotides read TGTGCCAGCAGCCCGAATTGGGGGGATACGCAGTATTTT. The chain combines TRBV14 with TRBJ2-3; tentatively, D is TRBD1 or TRBD2 (5 bases each). The V end lost 4 bases, the J end lost 6 bases, and 11 bases lay between the germline ends. The CDR3 contains 13 residues. CDR1 and CDR2 from the germline V gene are SGHDN and FVKESK.

J is TRBJ1-5 and V is TRBV19, with no clear D. The CDR3 consists of 15 residues. The ends were cut back, 5 bases at V and 1 base at J, with 12 bases in the middle. The germline V gene encodes CDR1 LNHDA and CDR2 SQIVND (reference sequence). CDR3 loop: CASSDGRWSNQPQHF. CDR3 nucleotides: TGTGCCAGTAGTGACGGACGGTGGAGCAATCAGCCCCAGCATTTT.

The J gene is TRBJ1-4, the V gene TRBV25-1, with 10 bases lining up with TRBD1. Trimming removed 8 bases from V and 6 bases from J; junction bases left unmatched: 9. The CDR3 is 15 amino acids. Germline V gene sequence: CDR1 MGHDK, CDR2 SYGVNS. This CDR3 is CASGPWTGGDEKLFF. Here the CDR3 DNA reads TGTGCCAGCGGCCCGTGGACAGGGGGTGATGAAAAACTGTTTTTT. The full variable domain, rest sourced from reference TRBV25-1 and TRBJ1-4, is EADIYQTPRYLVIGTGKKITLECSQTMGHDKMYWYQQDPGMELHLIHYSYGVNSTEKGDLSSESTVSRIRTEHFPLTLESARPSHTSQYLCASGPWTGGDEKLFFGSGTQLSVL.

The rearrangement links TRBV9 to TRBJ1-2; 9 bases align to TRBD1. The CDR3 is made up of 13 amino acids. Germline loops: CDR1 SGDLS, CDR2 YYNGEE. V was clipped by 6 bases and J by 7 bases; unmatched bases: 7. The CDR3 here is CASTRTGEGGYTF. The CDR3 DNA reads as TGTGCCAGCACCCGGACAGGGGAGGGTGGCTACACCTTC. Complete variable domain (other parts from reference TRBV9 and TRBJ1-2): DSGVTQTPKHLITATGQRVTLRCSPRSGDLSVYWYQQSLDQGLQFLIQYYNGEERAKGNILERFSAQQFPDLHSELNLSSLELGDSALYFCASTRTGEGGYTFGSGTRLTVV.

This clone was recorded only once. Here the CDR3 DNA reads TGTGCCAGCAGCTTAGGGGACAGGAAGAGGGACTATGGCTACACCTTC. Its translation: CASSLGDRKRDYGYTF. The genes are TRBV7-2 and TRBJ1-2; 8 bases line up with TRBD1. CDR1 SGHTA and CDR2 FQGNSA come from the germline V gene. Trimming removed 1 base from V and 3 bases from J; junction bases left unmatched: 7. The CDR3 runs 16 residues.

This chain uses TRBV9 with TRBJ2-2; 14 bases align to TRBD2. Germline V lookup: CDR1 SGDLS, CDR2 YYNGEE. The V and J ends lost 3 bases and 0 bases, in that order; junction bases with no gene match: 7. The CDR3 is made up of 19 amino acids. The CDR3 spells CASSDPGTSGGTNTGELFF. CDR3 in DNA: TGTGCCAGCAGCGACCCCGGGACTAGCGGGGGCACGAACACCGGGGAGCTGTTTTTT. The variable domain in full, completed from reference TRBV9 and TRBJ2-2, reads DSGVTQTPKHLITATGQRVTLRCSPRSGDLSVYWYQQSLDQGLQFLIQYYNGEERAKGNILERFSAQQFPDLHSELNLSSLELGDSALYFCASSDPGTSGGTNTGELFFGEGSRLTVL.

The genes are TRBV4-2 and TRBJ2-3; D is perhaps TRBD2 (5 bases). From germline, CDR1 is LGHNA and CDR2 YNFKEQ. Trimming took off 3 bases at V and 2 bases at J, with 15 bases between the two ends. The CDR3 consists of 16 residues. CDR3 amino acids: CASSHRLADITDTQYF. CDR3 DNA sequence: TGTGCCAGCAGCCATCGGCTAGCTGATATCACAGATACGCAGTATTTT.

The rearrangement uses TRBV30 and TRBJ2-3; no reliable D call. With 0 bases removed from V and 4 bases from J, the gap between germline ends came to 8 bases. Germline CDR1 and CDR2: GTSNPN and SVGIG (reference sequence). The CDR3 is made up of 13 amino acids. The CDR3 here is CAWSVHGADTQYF. DNA of the CDR3: TGTGCCTGGAGTGTTCATGGGGCAGATACGCAGTATTTT.